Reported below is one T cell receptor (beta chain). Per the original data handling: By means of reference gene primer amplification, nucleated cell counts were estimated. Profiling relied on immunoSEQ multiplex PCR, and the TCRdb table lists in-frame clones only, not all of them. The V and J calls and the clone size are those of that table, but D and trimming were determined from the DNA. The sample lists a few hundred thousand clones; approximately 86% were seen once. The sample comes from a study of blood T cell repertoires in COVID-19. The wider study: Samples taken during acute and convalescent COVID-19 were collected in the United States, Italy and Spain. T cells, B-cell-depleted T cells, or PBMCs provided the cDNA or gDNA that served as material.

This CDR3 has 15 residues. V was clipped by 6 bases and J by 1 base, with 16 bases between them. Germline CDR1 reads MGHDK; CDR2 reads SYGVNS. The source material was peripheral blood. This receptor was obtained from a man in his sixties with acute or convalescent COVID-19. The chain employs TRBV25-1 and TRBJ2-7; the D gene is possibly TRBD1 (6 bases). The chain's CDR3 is CASRDNRVGSYEQYF. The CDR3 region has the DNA TGTGCCAGCAGAGACAACAGGGTTGGGTCCTACGAGCAGTACTTC.